This T cell receptor beta chain was retrieved from a study of blood T cell repertoires in COVID-19. This clone showed up just a few times. The repertoire was sequenced with immunoSEQ multiplex PCR; TCRdb's copy has only in-frame clones and lacks some. The table shows 250,000 to 300,000 clones, with approximately 91% occurring only once. Germline V gene sequence: CDR1 SNHLY, CDR2 FYNNEI. The CDR3 contains 13 residues. V gave up 3 bases and J gave up 3 bases, with 9 bases separating them. The clonotype was recovered from a woman in her thirties or forties who had recovered from COVID-19. Material: PBMCs or T cells enriched from blood (not recorded which). V and J are TRBV2 and TRBJ2-7; TRBD1 might be the D (6 bases). CDR3 in DNA: TGTGCCAGCAGTGAGTACAGGGTCTACGAGCAGTACTTC. Its protein product is CASSEYRVYEQYF.